This T cell receptor beta chain is from a study of siplizumab effects on memory and regulatory T cells (dated by TCRdb to between 2018 and 2021). Regarding the complete study: The study looked at the effect of siplizumab, an anti-CD2 antibody, on alloreactive T-cell subsets in allogeneic mixed lymphocyte reactions made from human PBMCs. Broader findings and caveats from the paper: No functional confirmation was obtained for the suppressive function of proliferating Tregs from siplizumab cultures. Unstimulated naive T cells appeared to be more diverse than memory T cells, and naive cells seemed to make a substantial contribution to the alloresponse. Because sequences at frequencies below about 10^-5 were poorly captured, only a minor fraction of alloreactive clones could be mapped back to unstimulated subsets. Among mappable alloreactive CD4+ clones, an average Treg-derived fraction of around 71% was observed with siplizumab, compared with approximately 30% in control reactions. About 75-97% of proliferating CD4+ or CD8+ clones could not be given a naive or memory phenotype. The cumulative frequency of alloreactive sequences traceable to unstimulated CD4+ memory T cells was significantly reduced by siplizumab.

On this clone: Its antigen target is currently unknown. No qualities accompany the bases; no much larger clone lies one base away.

The receptor library was made with the immunoSEQ multiplex PCR assay. About 10^5 TCR templates per sample were assayed by the deep sequencing platform. Genomic DNA extracted from sorted T cells was used for TCRbeta CDR3 sequencing. Per the original workflow: The R programming language was used for clonal analysis of the TCRbeta CDR3 data. Alloreactive CD4+ and CD8+ clones were identified by comparing unstimulated samples to CFSE-low samples taken after the reaction. Regulatory or non-regulatory origin of alloreactive CD4+ clones was assigned by matching sequences to the sorted unstimulated Treg and non-Treg repertoires. Imported from immuneACCESS, the table was reduced by TCRdb to in-frame sequences with V and J called. These copies leave out some clones; in studies compared against another copy, an unresolved V gene accounts for under half, and the cause of the remainder is not known. V and J calls and clone size follow that table, whereas D and trimming were derived from the DNA. A total of more than 85,000 clones appear in this sample, 90% to 95% of them only once. The top ten hold approximately 0.61% of the sample.

Sorted unstimulated T cells, along with proliferating T cells recovered from mixed lymphocyte reactions, underwent TCRbeta CDR3 sequencing. Fresh whole blood from around 11 HLA-typed healthy donors was used to isolate PBMCs. To map where alloreactive clones came from, CD4+ regulatory T cells in the unstimulated state were FACS-sorted. V and J are truncated by 1 base and 4 bases respectively, leaving an intervening sequence of 11 bases. The CDR3 runs 15 amino acids, cysteine and phenylalanine included. The sequence is cut down to CDR3 DNA, 45 bases in frame from base 1. The germline V gene encodes CDR1 SGHTA and CDR2 FQGTGA.

Sequenced material: Tregs sorted from blood. This TCR was sampled from a human donor in good health. This chain is built from TRBV7-3 and TRBJ2-1; the D gene is possibly TRBD2, with 6 bases matching. The DNA sequence reads TGTGCCAGCAGCTTAATAGCGGAAGTATACAATGAGCAGTTCTTC. Translated, it gives CASSLIAEVYNEQFF.